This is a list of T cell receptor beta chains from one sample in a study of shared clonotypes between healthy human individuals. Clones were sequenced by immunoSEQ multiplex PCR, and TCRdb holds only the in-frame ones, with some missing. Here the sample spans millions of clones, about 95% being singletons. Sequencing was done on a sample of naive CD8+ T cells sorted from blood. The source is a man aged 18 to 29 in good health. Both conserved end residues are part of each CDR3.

CASSLFGTGRSETQYF,TRBJ2-5,TRBV28
CASSFSPGTTYEQYF,TRBJ2-7,TRBV11-2
CASTGSYTGELFF,TRBJ2-2,TRBV27
CASSLGRQGSYEQYF,TRBJ2-7,TRBV11-3
CAWSSRIPPYEQYF,TRBJ2-7,TRBV30
CAWIHSGSTDTQYF,TRBJ2-3,TRBV30
CAWTFTGPAGELFF,TRBJ2-2,TRBV30
CASSLQVLAHEQYF,TRBJ2-7,TRBV13
CASSLEVGLNTEAFF,TRBJ1-1,TRBV7-2
CASRSDREDVGQFF,TRBJ2-1,TRBV25-1
CASSLGPLLSSYNEQFF,TRBJ2-1,TRBV11-2
CASSISMNTEAFF,TRBJ1-1,TRBV19
CAWTPPGNTIYF,TRBJ1-3,TRBV30
CASGPPRGYEQYF,TRBJ2-7,TRBV27
CASSLEGGGYNEQFF,TRBJ2-1,TRBV7-2
CASSGTGTRGDEQFF,TRBJ2-1,TRBV6-5
CASSLAGQGGVYEQYF,TRBJ2-7,TRBV13
CAIGGQGAGETQYF,TRBJ2-5,TRBV6-5
CASSETAWDTEAFF,TRBJ1-1,TRBV4-2
CASSPGLAATQFF,TRBJ2-1,TRBV27
CATSRGGADTYNEQFF,TRBJ2-1,TRBV15
CAISDDRGNEKLFF,TRBJ1-4,TRBV10-3
CASSPGPGTETQYF,TRBJ2-5,TRBV2
CASSYLGGETQYF,TRBJ2-5,TRBV6-5
CASSAIGGPHEQYF,TRBJ2-7,TRBV10-2
CASSPGQSYEQYF,TRBJ2-7,TRBV5-1
CASNEQGVLGQFF,TRBJ2-1,TRBV10-2
CASSATSGRSYEQYF,TRBJ2-7,TRBV19
CASSLIGSNQPQHF,TRBJ1-5,TRBV27
CASSLTGTSGWIVDTYEQYF,TRBJ2-7,TRBV5-4
CASSAPGGAGNEQFF,TRBJ2-1,TRBV7-3
CASSQDQDSPNYGYTF,TRBJ1-2,TRBV4-1
CASSIGTSGYGYTF,TRBJ1-2,TRBV19
CASSELGGNQPQHF,TRBJ1-5,TRBV2
CASSVDLGQGLDGYTF,TRBJ1-2,TRBV9
CASSVASGGAYEQYF,TRBJ2-7,TRBV9
CASSQERGVNTEAFF,TRBJ1-1,TRBV4-1
CASSPGGGLAGVHYNEQFF,TRBJ2-1,TRBV7-6
CASSPGTYRDTEAFF,TRBJ1-1,TRBV5-4
CASSLEINPSGNTIYF,TRBJ1-3,TRBV7-9
CASSPSGGGFYNEQFF,TRBJ2-1,TRBV4-2
CASSSVTGVISGANVLTF,TRBJ2-6,TRBV7-9
CASSVEPRAAYEQYF,TRBJ2-7,TRBV9
CASTGLGPETQYF,TRBJ2-5,TRBV28
CASSLAQWEGAMGGYTF,TRBJ1-2,TRBV5-4
CASSLEGAGDTQYF,TRBJ2-3,TRBV5-6
CASSLREYNEQFF,TRBJ2-1,TRBV6-5
CASSFWQSSGNTIYF,TRBJ1-3,TRBV28
CASTPGQGGRDTQYF,TRBJ2-3,TRBV7-9
CASSEWDRVNSPLHF,TRBJ1-6,TRBV5-8
CASSLGFGAKEETQYF,TRBJ2-5,TRBV11-2
CAIWARDEQFF,TRBJ2-1,TRBV10-3
CASSEFIAGRADTQYF,TRBJ2-3,TRBV10-2
CASSPHPEQYF,TRBJ2-7,TRBV9